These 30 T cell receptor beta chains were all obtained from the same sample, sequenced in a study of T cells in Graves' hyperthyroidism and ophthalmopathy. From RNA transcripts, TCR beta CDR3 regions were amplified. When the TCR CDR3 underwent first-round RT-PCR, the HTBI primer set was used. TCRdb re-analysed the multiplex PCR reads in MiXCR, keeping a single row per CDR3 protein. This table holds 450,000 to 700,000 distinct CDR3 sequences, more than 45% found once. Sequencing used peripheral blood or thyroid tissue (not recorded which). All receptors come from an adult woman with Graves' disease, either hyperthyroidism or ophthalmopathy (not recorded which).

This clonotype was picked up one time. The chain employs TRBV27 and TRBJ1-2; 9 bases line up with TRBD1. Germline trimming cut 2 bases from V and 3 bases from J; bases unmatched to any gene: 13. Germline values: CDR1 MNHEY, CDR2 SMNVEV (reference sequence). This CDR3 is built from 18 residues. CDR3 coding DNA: TGTGCCAGCAGTTTAACGGCCCCCTTCGGACAGGGGCACTATGGCTACACCTTC. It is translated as CASSLTAPFGQGHYGYTF.

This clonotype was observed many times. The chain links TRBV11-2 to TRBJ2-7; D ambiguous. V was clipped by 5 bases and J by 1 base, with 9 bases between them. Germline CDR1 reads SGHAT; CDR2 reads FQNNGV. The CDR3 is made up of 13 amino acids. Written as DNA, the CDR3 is TGTGCCAGCAGCCCAAGGCCTTCCTACGAGCAGTACTTC. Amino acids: CASSPRPSYEQYF.

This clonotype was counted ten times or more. The CDR3 region is CASSSRNVPNEKLFF. The DNA for the CDR3 is TGTGCCAGCAGCAGTAGGAACGTACCGAATGAAAAACTGTTTTTT. V gene TRBV7-8 combines with J gene TRBJ1-4; no clear D gene. V lost 5 bases and J 5 bases, leaving 15 bases between the germline ends. Per the germline V gene, CDR1 is SGHVS and CDR2 is FQNEAQ. This CDR3 has 15 residues.

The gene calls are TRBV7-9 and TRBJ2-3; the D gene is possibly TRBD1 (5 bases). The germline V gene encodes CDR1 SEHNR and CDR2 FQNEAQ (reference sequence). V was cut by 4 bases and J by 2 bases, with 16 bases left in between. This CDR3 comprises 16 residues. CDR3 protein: CASSSTLQGTTDTQYF. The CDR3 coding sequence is TGTGCCAGCAGCTCGACGCTCCAGGGAACCACAGATACGCAGTATTTT.

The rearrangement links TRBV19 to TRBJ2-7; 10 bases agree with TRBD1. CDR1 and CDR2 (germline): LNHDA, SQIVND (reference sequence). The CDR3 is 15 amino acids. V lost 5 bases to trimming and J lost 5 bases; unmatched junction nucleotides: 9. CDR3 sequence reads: CASSEAGTGDNEQYF. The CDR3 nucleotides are TGTGCCAGTAGTGAAGCCGGGACAGGGGATAACGAGCAGTACTTC.

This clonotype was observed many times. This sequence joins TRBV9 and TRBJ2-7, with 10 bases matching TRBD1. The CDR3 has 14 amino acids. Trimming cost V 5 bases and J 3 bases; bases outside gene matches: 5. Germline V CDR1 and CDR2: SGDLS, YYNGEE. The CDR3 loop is CASRGDRGFYEQYF. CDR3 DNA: TGTGCCAGCAGGGGGGACAGGGGCTTCTACGAGCAGTACTTC.

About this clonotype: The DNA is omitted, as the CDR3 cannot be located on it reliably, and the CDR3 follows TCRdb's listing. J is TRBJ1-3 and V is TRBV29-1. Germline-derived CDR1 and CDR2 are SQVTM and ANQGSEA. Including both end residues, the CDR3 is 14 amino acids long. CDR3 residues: CTSVPAVPRRELYF.

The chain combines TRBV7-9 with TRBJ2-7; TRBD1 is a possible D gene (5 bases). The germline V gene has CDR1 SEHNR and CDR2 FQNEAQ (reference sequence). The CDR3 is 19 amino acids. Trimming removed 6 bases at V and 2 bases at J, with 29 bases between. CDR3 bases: TGTGCCAGCAGGTCCCCGGGCAGCTTGGGGCCAGCTCACCCCTACGAGCAGTACTTC. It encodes CASRSPGSLGPAHPYEQYF.

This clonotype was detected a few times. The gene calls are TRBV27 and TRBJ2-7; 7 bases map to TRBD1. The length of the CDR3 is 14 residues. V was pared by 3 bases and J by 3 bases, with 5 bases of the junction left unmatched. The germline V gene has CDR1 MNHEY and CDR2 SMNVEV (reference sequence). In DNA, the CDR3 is TGTGCCAGCAGTTTGGGACAGCCTATCTACGAGCAGTACTTC. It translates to CASSLGQPIYEQYF.

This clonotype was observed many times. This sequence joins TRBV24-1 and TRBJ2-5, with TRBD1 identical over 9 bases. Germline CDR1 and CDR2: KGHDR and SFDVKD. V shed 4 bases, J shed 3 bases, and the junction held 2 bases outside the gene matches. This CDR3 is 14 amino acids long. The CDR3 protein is CATSDRTGEETQYF. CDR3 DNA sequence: TGTGCCACCAGTGACCGGACAGGGGAAGAGACCCAGTACTTC.

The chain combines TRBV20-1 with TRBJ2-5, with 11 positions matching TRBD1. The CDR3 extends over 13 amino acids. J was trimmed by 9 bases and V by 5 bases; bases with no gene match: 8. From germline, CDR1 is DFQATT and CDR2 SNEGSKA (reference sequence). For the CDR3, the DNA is TGCAGTGCTTCATGGACAGGGGGCGAGCCCCAGTACTTC. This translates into CSASWTGGEPQYF.

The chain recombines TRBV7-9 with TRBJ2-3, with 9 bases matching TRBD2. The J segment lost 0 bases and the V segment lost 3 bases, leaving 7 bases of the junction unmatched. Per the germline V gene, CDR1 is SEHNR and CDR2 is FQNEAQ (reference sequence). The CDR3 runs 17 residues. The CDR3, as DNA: TGTGCCAGCAGCTTGGTTCTGGCGGGAGGGAGCACAGATACGCAGTATTTT. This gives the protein CASSLVLAGGSTDTQYF.

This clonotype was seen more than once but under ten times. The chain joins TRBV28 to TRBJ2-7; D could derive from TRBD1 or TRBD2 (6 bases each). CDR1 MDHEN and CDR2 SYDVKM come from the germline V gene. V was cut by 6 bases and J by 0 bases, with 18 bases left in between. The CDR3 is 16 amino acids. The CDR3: CASRAGQGGLSYEQYF. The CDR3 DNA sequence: TGTGCCAGCAGGGCCGGACAAGGGGGACTCTCCTACGAGCAGTACTTC.

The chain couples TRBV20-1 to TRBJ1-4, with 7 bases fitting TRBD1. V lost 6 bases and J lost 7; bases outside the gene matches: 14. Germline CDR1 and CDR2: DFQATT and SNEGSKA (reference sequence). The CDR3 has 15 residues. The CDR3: CSAQPTGLNTEKLFF. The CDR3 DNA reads TGCAGTGCCCAGCCGACAGGGTTGAACACTGAAAAACTGTTTTTT.

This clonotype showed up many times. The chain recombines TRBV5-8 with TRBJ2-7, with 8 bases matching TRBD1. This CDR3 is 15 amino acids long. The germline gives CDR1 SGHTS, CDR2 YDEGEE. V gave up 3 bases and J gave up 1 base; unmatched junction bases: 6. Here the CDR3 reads CASSSQGAVSYEQYF. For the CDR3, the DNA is TGTGCCAGCAGCTCCCAGGGGGCGGTTTCCTACGAGCAGTACTTC.

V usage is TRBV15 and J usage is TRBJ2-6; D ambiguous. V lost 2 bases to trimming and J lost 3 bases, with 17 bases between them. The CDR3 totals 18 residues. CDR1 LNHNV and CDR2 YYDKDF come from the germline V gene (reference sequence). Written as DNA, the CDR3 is TGTGCCACCAGCAGATTCCCTCAACAGCGAAGTGGGGCCAACGTCCTGACTTTC. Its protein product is CATSRFPQQRSGANVLTF.

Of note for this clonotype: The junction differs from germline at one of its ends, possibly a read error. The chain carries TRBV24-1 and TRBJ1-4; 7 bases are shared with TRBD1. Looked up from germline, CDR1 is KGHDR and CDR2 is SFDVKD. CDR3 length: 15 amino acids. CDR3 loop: CATSDWGTANGKLFF. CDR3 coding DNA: TGTGCCACCAGTGATTGGGGGACAGCGAATGGAAAACTGTTTTTT.

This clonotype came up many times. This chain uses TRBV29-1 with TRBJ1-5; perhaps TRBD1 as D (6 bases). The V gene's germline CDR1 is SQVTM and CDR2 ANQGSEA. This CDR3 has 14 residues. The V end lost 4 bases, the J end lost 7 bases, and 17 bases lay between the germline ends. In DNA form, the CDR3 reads TGCAGCGTTGCGGGGGGCCAAGGGACCCAGCCCCAGCATTTT. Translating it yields CSVAGGQGTQPQHF.

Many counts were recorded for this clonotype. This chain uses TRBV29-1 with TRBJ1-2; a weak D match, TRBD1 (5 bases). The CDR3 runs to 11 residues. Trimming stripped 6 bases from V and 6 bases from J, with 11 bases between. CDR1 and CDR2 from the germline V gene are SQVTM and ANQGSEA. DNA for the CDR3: TGCAGCGTCGGGGCAGCAAATGGCTACACCTTC. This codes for CSVGAANGYTF.

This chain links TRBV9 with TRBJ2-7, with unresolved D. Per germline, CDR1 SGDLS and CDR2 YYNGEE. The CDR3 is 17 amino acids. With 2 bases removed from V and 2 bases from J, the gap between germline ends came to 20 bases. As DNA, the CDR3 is TGTGCCAGCAGCGTTGAAATTGGACCGGAAAAGCCCTACGAGCAGTACTTC. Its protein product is CASSVEIGPEKPYEQYF.

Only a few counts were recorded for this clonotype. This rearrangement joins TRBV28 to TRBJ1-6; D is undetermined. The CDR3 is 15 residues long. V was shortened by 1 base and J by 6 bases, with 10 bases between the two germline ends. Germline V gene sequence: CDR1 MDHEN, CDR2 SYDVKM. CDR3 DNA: TGTGCCAGCAGTTTATTCGGCGATTTTAATTCACCCCTCCACTTT. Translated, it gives CASSLFGDFNSPLHF. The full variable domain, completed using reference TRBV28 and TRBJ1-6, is DVKVTQSSRYLVKRTGEKVFLECVQDMDHENMFWYRQDPGLGLRLIYFSYDVKMKEKGDIPEGYSVSREKKERFSLILESASTNQTSMYLCASSLFGDFNSPLHFGNGTRLTVT.

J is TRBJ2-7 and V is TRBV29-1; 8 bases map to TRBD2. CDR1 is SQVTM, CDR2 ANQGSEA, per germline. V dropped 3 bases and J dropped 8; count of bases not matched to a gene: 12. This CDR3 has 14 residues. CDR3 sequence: CSVDLSGGFSQQYF. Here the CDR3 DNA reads TGCAGCGTTGACTTATCGGGAGGGTTTTCGCAGCAGTACTTC.

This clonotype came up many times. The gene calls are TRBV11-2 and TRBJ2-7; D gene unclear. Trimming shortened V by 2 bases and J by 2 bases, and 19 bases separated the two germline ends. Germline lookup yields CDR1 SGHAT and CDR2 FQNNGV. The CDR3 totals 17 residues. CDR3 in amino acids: CASSLQGIWQPTYEQYF. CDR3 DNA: TGTGCCAGCAGCTTACAAGGGATCTGGCAGCCCACCTACGAGCAGTACTTC.

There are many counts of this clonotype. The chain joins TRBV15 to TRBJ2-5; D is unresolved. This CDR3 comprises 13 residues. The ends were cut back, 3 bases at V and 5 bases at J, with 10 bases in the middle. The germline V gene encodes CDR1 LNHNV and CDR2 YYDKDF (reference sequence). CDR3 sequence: CATSSWFLETQYF. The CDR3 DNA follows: TGTGCCACCAGCAGTTGGTTCCTGGAGACCCAGTACTTC.

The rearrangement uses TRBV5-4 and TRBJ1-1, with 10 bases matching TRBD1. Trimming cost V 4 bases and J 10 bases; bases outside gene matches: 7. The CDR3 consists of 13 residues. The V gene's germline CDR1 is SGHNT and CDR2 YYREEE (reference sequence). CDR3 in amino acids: CASSARQGARAFF. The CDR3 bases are TGTGCCAGCAGCGCAAGACAGGGGGCGCGAGCTTTCTTT.

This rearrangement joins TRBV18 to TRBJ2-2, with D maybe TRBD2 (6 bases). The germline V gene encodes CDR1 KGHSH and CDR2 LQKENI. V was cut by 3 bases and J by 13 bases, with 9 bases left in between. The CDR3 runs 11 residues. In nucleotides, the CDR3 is TGTGCCAGCTCACCGGAGGAGGGGCTGTTTTTT. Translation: CASSPEEGLFF.

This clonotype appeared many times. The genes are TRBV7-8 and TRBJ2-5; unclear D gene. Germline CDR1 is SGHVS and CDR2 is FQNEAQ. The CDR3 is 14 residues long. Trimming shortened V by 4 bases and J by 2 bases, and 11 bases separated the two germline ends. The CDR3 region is CASSWVSGQETQYF. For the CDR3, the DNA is TGTGCCAGCAGCTGGGTATCGGGTCAAGAGACCCAGTACTTC.

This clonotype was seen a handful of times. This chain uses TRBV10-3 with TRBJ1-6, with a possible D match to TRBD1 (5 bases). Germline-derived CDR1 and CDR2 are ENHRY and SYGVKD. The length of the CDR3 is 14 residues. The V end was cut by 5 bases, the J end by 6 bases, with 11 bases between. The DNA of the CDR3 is TGTGCCATCAGTCTTACAGGCGGTAATTCACCCCTCCACTTT. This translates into CAISLTGGNSPLHF.

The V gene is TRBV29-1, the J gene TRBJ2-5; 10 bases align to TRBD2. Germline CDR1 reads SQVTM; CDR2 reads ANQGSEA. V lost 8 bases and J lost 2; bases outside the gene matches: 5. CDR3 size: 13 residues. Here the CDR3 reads CSLVLAGQETQYF. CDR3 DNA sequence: TGCAGCTTGGTACTAGCGGGACAAGAGACCCAGTACTTC.

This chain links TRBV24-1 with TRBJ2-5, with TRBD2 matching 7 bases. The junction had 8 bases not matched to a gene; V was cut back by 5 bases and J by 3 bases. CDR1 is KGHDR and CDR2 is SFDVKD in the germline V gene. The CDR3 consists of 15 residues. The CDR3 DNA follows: TGTGCCACCAGTGCTTTTGGGACTACCGAAGAGACCCAGTACTTC. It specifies CATSAFGTTEETQYF.